This is a list of T cell receptor beta chains from one sample in a study of T-cell memory formation after mild COVID-19. One entry per CDR3 protein, called by TCRdb with MiXCR from the 5' RACE reads. Among some 120,000 distinct CDR3 sequences listed, roughly 6.2% were seen once. Sequencing was carried out using PBMCs or a T cell subset sorted from them (not recorded which). These receptors came from an adult woman who had mild COVID-19 (a few samples of this study predate the infection). Cell type and time point are not known. The conserved cysteine and the conserved F or W are not part of the CDR3 here. A D gene is named only where the DNA matches it firmly.

d_call,cdr3_length,v_call,cdr3_aa
.,11,TRBV30,AWSRVMNTEAF
.,12,TRBV29-1,SVAPQGEDYGYT
.,14,TRBV4-3,ASSQVYRDRTYEQY
.,11,TRBV18,ASARGLQETQY
TRBD1,12,TRBV7-2,ASSLGQKPGTQY
.,12,TRBV5-1,ASSSGTINSPLH
.,12,TRBV12-3/TRBV12-4,ASSRRDTGSGYT
.,11,TRBV7-2,ASSSTGRPEAF
.,14,TRBV20-1,SARDPGGDSNQPQH
.,13,TRBV3-1,ASSQGGARDTEAF
TRBD2,14,TRBV7-9,ASSLGLAEHTDTQY
.,13,TRBV7-8,ASSLDWEGADTQY
TRBD1,15,TRBV18,ASSPGQLLLRTDTQY
.,12,TRBV20-1,SARAWSIADTQY
.,14,TRBV27,ASSLMTGRNTDTQY
.,13,TRBV12-3/TRBV12-4,ASRSQDGSGNTIY
TRBD2,16,TRBV4-3,ASSQDVGTSGRRDEQF
TRBD1,12,TRBV12-3/TRBV12-4,ASSSGTDNSPLH
TRBD1,14,TRBV5-4,ASSSNTGGINSPLH
TRBD1,13,TRBV5-1,ASSTGQGAMETQY
.,12,TRBV5-5,ASSRPTGPYEQY
.,11,TRBV20-1,SGRTSGYNEQF
.,13,TRBV18,ASSPTPDSNYGYT
.,13,TRBV6-5,ASSPRRGDKNIQY
.,11,TRBV25-1,ASSEGWVGELF
.,12,TRBV5-1,ASSPRTENTEAF
.,11,TRBV7-2,ASSRPSTDTQY
TRBD1,13,TRBV24-1,ATSEGRGQYNEQF
.,12,TRBV3-1,ASSTGTLNTEAF
.,13,TRBV6-5,ASSYSDSGNSPLH
.,12,TRBV19,ASSPRTVNTEAF
.,15,TRBV7-6,ASSLAYRAGTNEKLF
.,11,TRBV6-5,ASSYDGGYGYT
TRBD1,13,TRBV5-5,ASSLEDRAYTEAF
.,14,TRBV5-1,ASRRRADGPTDTQY
TRBD1,11,TRBV20-1,SARLTGRHEQY
.,15,TRBV5-1,ASSLGTVTPPDYGYT
.,13,TRBV12-3/TRBV12-4,ASSLGVLSGNTIY
.,14,TRBV23-1,ASSQSGPASNQPQH
.,15,TRBV14,ASSQYPDRIAIGEQF
TRBD2,14,TRBV7-9,ASSSVRTSGRGEQF